These 16 T cell receptor beta chains came from one sample sequenced in a study of long-term antiretroviral therapy in people with HIV (dated 2022 in TCRdb). The immunoSEQ hsTCRB v3.0 assay was used at survey level resolution for TRB variable region sequencing. TCRdb provides this immuneACCESS table in a form limited to in-frame rearrangements. Some clones are lacking; in checked studies, under half of them reflect an unresolved V gene, and why the rest are absent is not known. Within this sample are around 31,000 clones, with 80% to 90% of them counted one time only. The ten largest make up 3% to 4% of the sample. This sample comprised unsorted PBMCs, obtained 0.8 years before starting antiretroviral therapy. Receptors were obtained from a man between 18 and 35 years old with HIV.

V gene TRBV6-5 combines with J gene TRBJ2-5; 7 bases fit TRBD1. From germline, CDR1 is MNHEY and CDR2 SVGAGI. The CDR3 has 14 amino acids. V gave up 3 bases and J gave up 5 bases; unmatched junction bases: 6. The CDR3 reads CASSYEGAGETQYF. The CDR3 coding sequence is TGTGCCAGCAGTTATGAGGGGGCCGGGGAGACCCAGTACTTC.

The CDR3 region is CASSVSGTAETEAFF. Written as DNA, the CDR3 is TGTGCCAGCAGCGTCTCTGGGACAGCGGAGACTGAAGCTTTCTTT. The chain has TRBV9 and TRBJ1-1, with 7 bases fitting TRBD1. The germline V gene has CDR1 SGDLS and CDR2 YYNGEE. The CDR3 contains 15 residues. The J segment lost 5 bases and the V segment lost 2 bases, leaving 9 bases of the junction unmatched.

This chain uses TRBV5-1 with TRBJ2-7, with D perhaps matching TRBD2 (5 bases). Germline loops: CDR1 SGHRS, CDR2 YFSETQ. Trimming stripped 1 base from V and 9 bases from J, with 11 bases between. This CDR3 spans 12 amino acids. The CDR3 sequence is CASSLLGEWQYF. The CDR3 region has the DNA TGCGCCAGCAGCTTGCTGGGAGAGTGGCAGTACTTC. Full variable domain (remainder filled in from reference TRBV5-1 and TRBJ2-7): KAGVTQTPRYLIKTRGQQVTLSCSPISGHRSVSWYQQTPGQGLQFLFEYFSETQRNKGNFPGRFSGRQFSNSRSEMNVSTLELGDSALYLCASSLLGEWQYFGPGTRLTVT.

The rearrangement links TRBV25-1 to TRBJ1-1; unclear D gene. CDR1 MGHDK and CDR2 SYGVNS come from the germline V gene. V shed 4 bases and J shed 1 base, with 7 bases lying between them. The CDR3 length is 13 residues. CDR3: CASSASANTEAFF. In DNA form, the CDR3 reads TGTGCCAGCAGTGCCAGCGCGAACACTGAAGCTTTCTTT.

The genes are TRBV7-8 and TRBJ2-1, with D unresolved. The CDR3 sequence is 14 residues long. The germline CDR1 and CDR2 sequences are SGHVS and FQNEAQ. V was clipped by 4 bases and J by 2 bases, with 9 bases between them. CDR3 residues: CASSSSSAYNEQFF. CDR3 bases: TGTGCCAGCAGCTCCAGCAGCGCCTACAATGAGCAGTTCTTC. The variable domain in full, with the rest retrieved from reference TRBV7-8 and TRBJ2-1, is GAGVSQSPRYKVAKRGQDVALRCDPISGHVSLFWYQQALGQGPEFLTYFQNEAQLDKSGLPSDRFFAERPEGSVSTLKIQRTQQEDSAVYLCASSSSSAYNEQFFGPGTRLTVL.

The chain combines TRBV29-1 with TRBJ2-7; TRBD1 is a possible D gene (6 bases). V lost 4 bases, J lost 4 bases, and 14 bases lay in between. CDR3 length equals 13 residues. Germline CDR1 reads SQVTM; CDR2 reads ANQGSEA. The CDR3 DNA reads as TGCAGCGTTGCAGGACAGAGATTATACGAGCAGTACTTC. It encodes CSVAGQRLYEQYF.

The J gene is TRBJ2-3, the V gene TRBV19, with 8 bases matching TRBD2. Germline V CDR1 and CDR2: LNHDA, SQIVND (reference sequence). With V trimmed by 0 bases and J by 2 bases, 7 bases remained unmatched. The CDR3 is made up of 17 amino acids. CDR3 in DNA: TGTGCCAGTAGTATAGACAAGCGGGGGCCTTACACAGATACGCAGTATTTT. It translates to CASSIDKRGPYTDTQYF. Complete variable domain (other parts from reference TRBV19 and TRBJ2-3): DGGITQSPKYLFRKEGQNVTLSCEQNLNHDAMYWYRQDPGQGLRLIYYSQIVNDFQKGDIAEGYSVSREKKESFPLTVTSAQKNPTAFYLCASSIDKRGPYTDTQYFGPGTRLTVL.

The gene calls are TRBV7-9 and TRBJ2-2, with TRBD2 matching 10 bases. The germline gives CDR1 SEHNR, CDR2 FQNEAQ (reference sequence). The CDR3 spans 17 residues. Trimming at V came to 5 bases and at J to 0 bases, leaving 6 bases not matched to a gene. The CDR3 coding sequence is TGTGCCAGCAGCGATCGACTAGCGGGTGCGAACACCGGGGAGCTGTTTTTT. Its protein is CASSDRLAGANTGELFF.

This chain connects TRBV5-4 to TRBJ2-7; D could derive from TRBD1 or TRBD2 (7 bases each). Per the germline V gene, CDR1 is SGHNT and CDR2 is YYREEE (reference sequence). V gave up 5 bases and J gave up 2 bases, with 20 bases separating them. This CDR3 has 16 residues. This chain's CDR3 is CASSQRQGSGAYEQYF. CDR3 bases: TGTGCCAGCAGTCAGAGACAGGGAAGCGGGGCCTACGAGCAGTACTTC.

The gene calls are TRBV19 and TRBJ1-1; D unclear. Per germline, CDR1 LNHDA and CDR2 SQIVND (reference sequence). There are 14 residues in the CDR3. Trimming removed 0 bases from V and 6 bases from J, with 11 bases in between. The CDR3 protein is CASSIDLNFPEAFF. The CDR3 DNA follows: TGTGCCAGTAGTATAGATCTGAACTTTCCTGAAGCTTTCTTT.

The CDR3 loop reads CASSELFGRVEYGYTF. The CDR3 region has the DNA TGTGCCAGCAGTGAACTGTTTGGCAGGGTGGAATATGGCTACACCTTC. The V and J genes are TRBV2 and TRBJ1-2, with TRBD1 as a possible D gene (5 bases). This CDR3 is built from 16 residues. Germline V CDR1 and CDR2: SNHLY, FYNNEI. Between the trimmed V and J ends, which lost 2 bases and 5 bases, there was a span of 18 bases. The full variable domain, with the rest looked up from reference TRBV2 and TRBJ1-2, is EPEVTQTPSHQVTQMGQEVILRCVPISNHLYFYWYRQILGQKVEFLVSFYNNEISEKSEIFDDQFSVERPDGSNFTLKIRSTKLEDSAMYFCASSELFGRVEYGYTFGSGTRLTVV.

The chain couples TRBV6-1 to TRBJ2-5; D is uncertain. The CDR3 has 13 amino acids. Trimming took 7 bases from V and 2 from J, leaving 11 bases between them. CDR1 and CDR2 (germline): MNHNS, SASEGT. The CDR3 is CASIRPSQETQYF. The CDR3 DNA is TGTGCCAGCATTCGACCCTCACAAGAGACCCAGTACTTC.

The V gene is TRBV5-1, the J gene TRBJ2-2, with 9 positions matching TRBD1. Per germline, CDR1 SGHRS and CDR2 YFSETQ. The CDR3 contains 15 residues. Trimming cost V 3 bases and J 7 bases; bases outside gene matches: 7. The CDR3 nucleotides read TGCGCCAGCAGCTCCCGACAGGGGGAGATCGGGGAGCTGTTTTTT. Encoded protein: CASSSRQGEIGELFF.

This clone occurred a few times. The chain has TRBV2 and TRBJ2-1; 7 nucleotides agree with TRBD1. There are 14 residues in the CDR3. Germline V gene sequence: CDR1 SNHLY, CDR2 FYNNEI. V was pared by 6 bases and J by 5 bases, with 7 bases of the junction left unmatched. In nucleotides, the CDR3 is TGTGCCAGCAGCCCGACAGGGCTGAACAATGAGCAGTTCTTC. Its protein is CASSPTGLNNEQFF. Combining the CDR3 with reference TRBV2 and TRBJ2-1 gives the whole variable domain EPEVTQTPSHQVTQMGQEVILRCVPISNHLYFYWYRQILGQKVEFLVSFYNNEISEKSEIFDDQFSVERPDGSNFTLKIRSTKLEDSAMYFCASSPTGLNNEQFFGPGTRLTVL.

The gene calls are TRBV2 and TRBJ2-1, with 11 bases matching TRBD1. This CDR3 has 16 amino acids. The J segment lost 1 base and the V segment lost 6 bases, leaving 5 bases of the junction unmatched. The germline V gene has CDR1 SNHLY and CDR2 FYNNEI. DNA for the CDR3: TGTGCCAGCAGCGTCGGGACAGGGGGGTCCTACAATGAGCAGTTCTTC. Translated, it gives CASSVGTGGSYNEQFF. The full variable domain, its missing parts supplied by reference TRBV2 and TRBJ2-1, is EPEVTQTPSHQVTQMGQEVILRCVPISNHLYFYWYRQILGQKVEFLVSFYNNEISEKSEIFDDQFSVERPDGSNFTLKIRSTKLEDSAMYFCASSVGTGGSYNEQFFGPGTRLTVL.

The table lists this clone with a count of one. J is TRBJ2-7 and V is TRBV6-5; D might be TRBD1 (6 bases). CDR3 size: 14 residues. In germline, CDR1 is MNHEY, CDR2 SVGAGI. V was clipped by 6 bases and J by 2 bases, with 14 bases between them. The CDR3 is CASRPLQGAYEQYF. In DNA form, the CDR3 reads TGTGCCAGCAGACCTCTACAGGGAGCCTACGAGCAGTACTTC.